This T cell receptor beta chain was recovered during a study of glioma-infiltrating T cells. In this sample, this clonotype turned up many times. Its cognate antigen is unknown. Study-wide results and limits: Above-expected tissue-blood divergence occurred in all gliomas, most in low-grade ones.

TCR alpha and beta CDR3 regions were amplified from RNA using iRepertoire nested multiplex PCR. From the multiplex PCR reads, TCRdb called clonotypes with MiXCR, one entry per CDR3 protein. The profile shows about 140,000 distinct CDR3 sequences, 30% to 40% of them singletons. Per the germline V gene, CDR1 is LGHNA and CDR2 is YNFKEQ. Trimming cost V 0 bases and J 2 bases, with 8 bases left between them. The CDR3 is made up of 15 amino acids. The chain uses TRBV4-2 and TRBJ1-5; unclear D gene. Sequenced: glioma tissue, nonneoplastic brain tissue, or PBMCs (not recorded which). The TCR comes from a human donor with low-grade glioma or glioblastoma, undergoing nonglioma brain surgery, or in good health (not recorded which). This CDR3 is CASSQEYGGNQPQHF. The CDR3 DNA reads as TGTGCCAGCAGCCAAGAGTATGGTGGCAATCAGCCCCAGCATTTT.